Below, one TCR beta chain is given with its context. Its matching antigen is unknown. Donation came from healthy HIV-negative adults that had no recent acute infections or vaccinations. These data belong to a study of shared clonotypes between healthy human individuals. This table comes from immunoSEQ multiplex PCR, and its TCRdb copy is limited to in-frame clones, with some not included. The table lists fewer than 850,000 clones, 90% of them singletons. Findings and caveats of the study: Represented genetic and exposure-history diversity was restricted by having few donors. Among non-shared clonotypes, generation probabilities were lower than among those shared by all four donors.

Germline V gene lookup returns CDR1 MNHEY and CDR2 SVGAGI. The CDR3 loop spans 15 amino acids. V lost 7 bases to trimming and J lost 2 bases, with 17 bases between them. The sequence came from a man between 18 and 29 years old in good health. Some clones in this sample may be carry-over from other donors' samples. The genes are TRBV6-5 and TRBJ1-1, with D possibly matching TRBD1 (6 bases). What was sequenced was memory CD8+ T cells from PBMCs. Subset of the sample: CD45RO+ cells pooled with CCR7-negative TemRA cells. The CDR3 here is CASTFSRQANTEAFF. The CDR3 region has the DNA TGTGCCAGCACTTTCAGTAGACAGGCCAACACTGAAGCTTTCTTT.